This TCR beta chain was retrieved from a study of T-cell reconstitution after alpha-beta-depleted transplantation in children (TCRdb year 2016). Study-level background: Using TCR repertoire profiling, the study quantitatively followed how T-cell immune reconstitution unfolded in children after TCRalphabeta/CD19-depleted allogeneic hematopoietic cell transplantation.

The receptor library was made with PCR. The listed sequencing device is Illumina HiSeq 2500. TCR library preparation used molecular barcoding, with unique molecular identifiers applied to normalize quantification of the TCRbeta repertoire. TCRdb trimmed the raw reads at Q25, called clones with MiXCR and kept productive beta chains. All rows with the same CDR3 protein become a single entry with the most common DNA and genes. A total of 500,000 to 600,000 distinct CDR3 sequences appear in this sample, 32% of them only once. 2% to 3% of the sample rests with the top ten. The CDR3 runs 13 amino acids, cysteine and phenylalanine included. The retained sequence is limited to the CDR3, 39 bases, with the frame set at the first base. The germline V and J ends show losses of 0 bases and 8 bases respectively, and no gene match explains 0 bases of the junction. CDR1 and CDR2 (MNHEY, SVGAGI) derive from the germline V gene.

Only a few counts were recorded for this clonotype. No antigen is known for it. It has no much larger one-base neighbor in the sample; base qualities were not kept. Sequences were derived from PBMCs from the stem cell graft donor, sampled from the stem cell graft. The chain is encoded by TRBV6-5 joined to TRBJ2-3; 9 nucleotides in the junction match TRBD2. This TCR derives from a human donor who donated a stem cell graft to a child with aplastic anemia. The nucleotides read TGTGCCAGCAGTTACTCGACTAGCGGTACGCAGTATTTT. The translation is CASSYSTSGTQYF.